Shown below are 27 T cell receptor beta chains from a single sample sequenced in a study of post-analysis software for immune sequencing data. General study results and limits: Relative to controls, patients had several TRBV segments at higher frequency, with TRBV5-6, TRBV5-1 and TRBV20-1 among these.

Included in the TCR beta cDNA libraries were unique molecular identifiers. TCRdb recomputed calls from the PCR reads with MiXCR, one row per CDR3 protein. Counted here are around 400,000 distinct CDR3 sequences, 30% to 40% occurring once; the ten biggest clones make up 7.6%. No antigen has been identified for these receptors. Specimen: blood. These receptors came from a girl aged 2 to 10 with multiple sclerosis.

V usage is TRBV7-2 and J usage is TRBJ1-4; D ambiguous. The CDR3 extends over 14 amino acids. V lost 0 bases and J lost 4, with 6 bases in between. CDR1 is SGHTA, CDR2 FQGNSA, per germline. In DNA form, the CDR3 reads TGTGCCAGCAGCTTAGCACACAATAATGAAAAACTGTTTTTT. Translating gives CASSLAHNNEKLFF.

This clonotype was seen a handful of times. The rearrangement joins TRBV7-3 to TRBJ2-3; D unresolved. Trimming left V 2 bases short and J 0 bases short, with 9 bases between. Germline-derived CDR1 and CDR2 are SGHTA and FQGTGA. The CDR3 is 15 amino acids. The CDR3 DNA reads TGTGCCAGCAGCTTAGCGTCAGATAGCACAGATACGCAGTATTTT. It is translated as CASSLASDSTDTQYF.

Comment on this clonotype: A much larger clone sits a single nucleotide away, making a read error possible. The V call is TRBV20-1, the J call TRBJ2-7, with 7 positions matching TRBD1. From germline, CDR1 is DFQATT and CDR2 SNEGSKA (reference sequence). This CDR3 is 14 amino acids long. In DNA, the CDR3 is TGCAGTGCTAGAGATAACAGGGGCTCCTACGGGCAGTACTTC. Translating it yields CSARDNRGSYGQYF.

The chain combines TRBV20-1 with TRBJ2-1, with 9 bases that match TRBD2. Germline lookup yields CDR1 DFQATT and CDR2 SNEGSKA (reference sequence). CDR3 length: 14 residues. J was trimmed by 9 bases and V by 4 bases; bases with no gene match: 10. CDR3 amino acids: CSAKYGGGVGEQFF. CDR3 DNA: TGCAGTGCTAAATATGGCGGGGGGGTTGGTGAGCAGTTCTTC.

This clonotype has ten or more counts. The chain is built from TRBV10-3 and TRBJ2-5, with D tentatively TRBD2 (6 bases). The DNA end favors TRBJ2-7, so the J call may be wrong. This CDR3 comprises 14 residues. CDR1 and CDR2 from the germline V gene are ENHRY and SYGVKD. Here the CDR3 reads CAIRAGLLVHEQYF. The CDR3 coding sequence is TGTGCCATCAGGGCAGGACTACTGGTACACGAGCAGTACTTC.

V and J are TRBV7-2 and TRBJ2-7, with no clear D. The V gene's germline CDR1 is SGHTA and CDR2 FQGNSA. V gave up 2 bases and J gave up 3 bases, with 14 bases separating them. This CDR3 has 15 amino acids. As DNA, the CDR3 is TGTGCCAGCAGCTTAACCCTCCTTTTCCACTACGAGCAGTACTTC. Protein product: CASSLTLLFHYEQYF.

This clonotype was observed a few times. The chain recombines TRBV28 with TRBJ2-6; D call uncertain. Trimming took off 3 bases at V and 2 bases at J, with 26 bases between the two ends. Germline-derived CDR1 and CDR2 are MDHEN and SYDVKM. The length of the CDR3 is 21 residues. The CDR3 nucleotides read TGTGCCAGCAGTTTTTATGTGAGGCGCCCTACTATTGAGACTGGGGCCAACGTCCTGACTTTC. Translation: CASSFYVRRPTIETGANVLTF.

The chain has TRBV20-1 and TRBJ2-6, with a tentative D call TRBD1 (6 bases). V lost 1 base, J lost 4 bases, and 11 bases lay in between. Per the germline V gene, CDR1 is DFQATT and CDR2 is SNEGSKA (reference sequence). The CDR3 has 15 amino acids. CDR3 coding DNA: TGCAGTGCTAGAGTCCAGGGGTCCGGGGCCAACGTCCTGACTTTC. This gives the protein CSARVQGSGANVLTF.

This chain connects TRBV4-3 to TRBJ2-3; 15 bases match TRBD2. This CDR3 has 18 amino acids. V gave up 0 bases and J gave up 6 bases; unmatched junction bases: 7. The V gene's germline CDR1 is LGHNA and CDR2 YSLEER. This chain's CDR3 is CASSQDRWTSGREDTQYF. The CDR3 DNA is TGCGCCAGCAGCCAAGATCGTTGGACTAGCGGGAGGGAGGATACGCAGTATTTT.

The chain uses TRBV7-9 and TRBJ1-1; 7 positions agree with TRBD1. CDR1 and CDR2 (germline): SEHNR, FQNEAQ (reference sequence). The CDR3 is 15 amino acids. J lost 1 base, V lost 4 bases, and 6 bases had no gene match. The DNA for the CDR3 is TGTGCCAGCAGCTCTATCGACAGGGCGAACACTGAAGCTTTCTTT. The encoded protein is CASSSIDRANTEAFF.

The V gene is TRBV7-6, the J gene TRBJ2-7; D uncertain. V was pared by 5 bases and J by 7 bases, with 18 bases between. Per germline, CDR1 SGHVS and CDR2 FNYEAQ. The CDR3 covers 14 residues. The chain's CDR3 is CASSPTGYLSEQYF. CDR3 in DNA: TGTGCCAGCAGCCCTACTGGTTATTTATCTGAGCAGTACTTC.

The rearrangement joins TRBV28 to TRBJ2-7; D possibly uses TRBD1 or TRBD2 (5 bases each). The V gene's germline CDR1 is MDHEN and CDR2 SYDVKM. Trimming cost V 10 bases and J 4 bases, with 14 bases left between them. The CDR3 runs 12 residues. The CDR3 DNA reads TGTGCCACGGGACCCCCGGGATACGAGCAGTACTTC. Translating it yields CATGPPGYEQYF.

The rearrangement uses TRBV12-3 or TRBV12-4 and TRBJ1-2; D call uncertain. Trimming removed 3 bases from V and 8 bases from J, with 13 bases in between. The CDR3 is made up of 13 amino acids. As DNA, the CDR3 is TGTGCCAGCAGTTTGCGTCCCCGTGAAGGCTACACCTTC. The encoded protein is CASSLRPREGYTF.

J is TRBJ2-1 and V is TRBV7-9, with D perhaps matching TRBD2 (5 bases). Germline assignment: CDR1 SEHNR and CDR2 FQNEAQ (reference sequence). The CDR3 runs 13 residues. Between the trimmed V and J ends, which lost 2 bases and 9 bases, there was a span of 11 bases. The CDR3 bases are TGTGCCAGCAGCTTAATCGCCGGAGGTGAGCAGTTCTTC. Amino acids: CASSLIAGGEQFF. Filled out from reference TRBV7-9 and TRBJ2-1, the complete variable domain reads DTGVSQNPRHKITKRGQNVTFRCDPISEHNRLYWYRQTLGQGPEFLTYFQNEAQLEKSRLLSDRFSAERPKGSFSTLEIQRTEQGDSAMYLCASSLIAGGEQFFGPGTRLTVL.

The chain couples TRBV5-1 to TRBJ1-4; D gene ambiguous. Germline V gene sequence: CDR1 SGHRS, CDR2 YFSETQ. Trimming removed 1 base at V and 0 bases at J, with 4 bases between. This CDR3 region has 14 residues. CDR3 nucleotides: TGCGCCAGCAGCTTGCAGACAACTAATGAAAAACTGTTTTTT. Encoded protein: CASSLQTTNEKLFF.

The chain employs TRBV20-1 and TRBJ2-1; TRBD2 matches 10 bases. V trimming: 3 bases; J trimming: 0 bases; junction bases outside the gene matches: 5. CDR3 length equals 16 residues. Germline V CDR1 and CDR2: DFQATT, SNEGSKA (reference sequence). The CDR3 DNA reads TGCAGTGCTAGCCTGCTAGCGGGAGTCTCCTACAATGAGCAGTTCTTC. Translation: CSASLLAGVSYNEQFF.

The gene calls are TRBV28 and TRBJ2-2; a weak D match, TRBD2 (6 bases). The CDR3 spans 15 residues. V was cut by 6 bases and J by 6 bases, with 17 bases left in between. CDR1 and CDR2 (germline): MDHEN, SYDVKM. This CDR3 is CASRPGGVMAGELFF. The CDR3 region has the DNA TGTGCCAGCAGACCAGGCGGGGTGATGGCCGGGGAGCTGTTTTTT. Supplemented by reference TRBV28 and TRBJ2-2, the full variable domain reads DVKVTQSSRYLVKRTGEKVFLECVQDMDHENMFWYRQDPGLGLRLIYFSYDVKMKEKGDIPEGYSVSREKKERFSLILESASTNQTSMYLCASRPGGVMAGELFFGEGSRLTVL.

In this sample, this clonotype turned up a few times. The chain is built from TRBV9 and TRBJ2-7; D is unresolved. Trimming left V 2 bases short and J 5 bases short, with 14 bases between. The germline gives CDR1 SGDLS, CDR2 YYNGEE. This CDR3 is built from 14 residues. CDR3 bases: TGTGCCAGCAGCGTTTCTTCTGTGGGCCACGAGCAGTACTTC. It translates to CASSVSSVGHEQYF.

The rearrangement links TRBV27 to TRBJ2-7; D is unclear. Looked up from germline, CDR1 is MNHEY and CDR2 is SMNVEV (reference sequence). The CDR3 length is 14 residues. Trimming took 7 bases from V and 0 from J, leaving 13 bases between them. The CDR3 DNA reads TGTGCCAGCATTCTTGAGAAGGTCTCCTACGAGCAGTACTTC. It translates to CASILEKVSYEQYF.

Regarding this clonotype: The junction departs from the called germline gene at one end, perhaps through a read error. The chain couples TRBV6-1 to TRBJ1-2; D gene unclear. Germline-derived CDR1 and CDR2 are MNHNS and SASEGT. The CDR3 covers 14 residues. The CDR3 loop reads CASSEASPNYGYTF. The DNA of the CDR3 is TGTGCCAGCAGCGAAGCTTCTCCTAACTATGGCTACACCTTC.

This clonotype showed up just a few times. The chain uses TRBV10-3 and TRBJ1-2; D unresolved. V lost 7 bases, J lost 6 bases, and 18 bases lay in between. Germline V gene data show CDR1 as ENHRY and CDR2 as SYGVKD. This CDR3 contains 14 residues. CDR3 DNA: TGTGCCATCACCGAAATGGGGAAGAGCGATGGCTACACCTTC. This codes for CAITEMGKSDGYTF.

This clonotype was seen many times. The genes are TRBV18 and TRBJ1-2, with D possibly matching TRBD1 (5 bases). The V end was cut by 8 bases, the J end by 4 bases, with 11 bases between. This CDR3 is 12 amino acids long. Per germline, CDR1 KGHSH and CDR2 LQKENI. CDR3 protein: CASSPDSYGYTF. The CDR3 coding sequence is TGTGCCAGCAGTCCAGACAGCTATGGCTACACCTTC.

The rearrangement links TRBV6-5 to TRBJ2-7; D might be TRBD1 or TRBD2, each matching 5 bases. The CDR3 contains 15 residues. The germline gives CDR1 MNHEY, CDR2 SVGAGI. Between the trimmed V and J ends, which lost 1 base and 2 bases, there was a span of 12 bases. CDR3 sequence reads: CASSYWGGQTYEQYF. In DNA, the CDR3 is TGTGCCAGCAGTTACTGGGGCGGGCAAACCTACGAGCAGTACTTC.

This clonotype was counted a few times. The rearrangement uses TRBV5-1 and TRBJ2-7; 7 bases agree with TRBD2. The junction had 11 bases not matched to a gene; V was cut back by 4 bases and J by 7 bases. The CDR3 totals 14 residues. Germline V gene sequence: CDR1 SGHRS, CDR2 YFSETQ. The CDR3 protein is CASSGDDAGVEQYF. The DNA of the CDR3 is TGCGCCAGCAGCGGGGACGACGCGGGGGTGGAGCAGTACTTC. Drawing the rest from reference TRBV5-1 and TRBJ2-7, the complete variable domain is KAGVTQTPRYLIKTRGQQVTLSCSPISGHRSVSWYQQTPGQGLQFLFEYFSETQRNKGNFPGRFSGRQFSNSRSEMNVSTLELGDSALYLCASSGDDAGVEQYFGPGTRLTVT.

This clonotype was detected a few times. The gene calls are TRBV12-3 or TRBV12-4 and TRBJ2-1; 7 nucleotides line up with TRBD2. The length of the CDR3 is 13 residues. V was clipped by 4 bases and J by 5 bases; unmatched bases: 2. The CDR3 loop is CASSWGGDNEQFF. CDR3 bases: TGTGCCAGCAGTTGGGGGGGGGACAATGAGCAGTTCTTC.

The genes are TRBV7-2 and TRBJ2-7, with 7 bases matching TRBD1. CDR1 is SGHTA and CDR2 is FQGNSA in the germline V gene. With V trimmed by 1 base and J by 0 bases, 6 bases remained unmatched. The CDR3 loop spans 16 amino acids. CDR3 sequence (DNA): TGTGCCAGCAGCTTAGGTGGGACAGCTACCTCCTACGAGCAGTACTTC. Translated, it gives CASSLGGTATSYEQYF.

This clonotype has a count of ten or more. The V gene is TRBV7-9, the J gene TRBJ1-2, with D unresolved. Germline V gene sequence: CDR1 SEHNR, CDR2 FQNEAQ (reference sequence). The CDR3 is 11 amino acids. V shed 5 bases and J shed 4 bases, with 5 bases lying between them. CDR3 protein: CASSRGYGYTF. CDR3 nucleotide sequence: TGTGCCAGCAGCCGGGGCTATGGCTACACCTTC.